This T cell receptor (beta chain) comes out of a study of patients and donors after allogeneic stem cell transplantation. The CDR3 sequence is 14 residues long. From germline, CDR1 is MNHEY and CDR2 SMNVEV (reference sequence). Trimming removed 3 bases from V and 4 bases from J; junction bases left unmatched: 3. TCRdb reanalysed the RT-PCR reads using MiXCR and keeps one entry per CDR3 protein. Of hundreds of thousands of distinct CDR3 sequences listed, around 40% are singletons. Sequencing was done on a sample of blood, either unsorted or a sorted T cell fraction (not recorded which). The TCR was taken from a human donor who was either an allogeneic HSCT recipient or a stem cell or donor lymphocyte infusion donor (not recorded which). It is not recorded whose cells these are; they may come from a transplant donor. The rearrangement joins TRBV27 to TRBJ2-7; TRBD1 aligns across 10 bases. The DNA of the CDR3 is TGTGCCAGCAGTTTTTCGGACAGGGGGTACGAGCAGTACTTC. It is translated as CASSFSDRGYEQYF.